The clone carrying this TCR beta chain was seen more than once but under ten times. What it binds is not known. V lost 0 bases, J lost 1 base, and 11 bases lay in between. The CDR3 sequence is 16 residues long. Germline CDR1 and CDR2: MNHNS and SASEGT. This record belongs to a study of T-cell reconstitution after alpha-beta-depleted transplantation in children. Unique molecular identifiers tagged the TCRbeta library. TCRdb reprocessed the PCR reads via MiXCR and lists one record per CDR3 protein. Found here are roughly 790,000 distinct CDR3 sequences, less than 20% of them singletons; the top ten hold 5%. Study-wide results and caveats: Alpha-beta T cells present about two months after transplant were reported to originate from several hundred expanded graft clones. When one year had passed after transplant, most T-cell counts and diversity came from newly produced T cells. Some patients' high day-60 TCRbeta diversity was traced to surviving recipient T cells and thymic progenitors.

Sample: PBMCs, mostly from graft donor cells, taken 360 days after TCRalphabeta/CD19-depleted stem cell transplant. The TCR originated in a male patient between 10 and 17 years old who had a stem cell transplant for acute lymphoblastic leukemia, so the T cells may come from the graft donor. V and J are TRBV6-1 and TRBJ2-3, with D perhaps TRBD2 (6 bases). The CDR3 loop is CASSEAGRGRTDTQYF. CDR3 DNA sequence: TGTGCCAGCAGTGAAGCCGGGCGGGGCCGCACAGATACGCAGTATTTT.